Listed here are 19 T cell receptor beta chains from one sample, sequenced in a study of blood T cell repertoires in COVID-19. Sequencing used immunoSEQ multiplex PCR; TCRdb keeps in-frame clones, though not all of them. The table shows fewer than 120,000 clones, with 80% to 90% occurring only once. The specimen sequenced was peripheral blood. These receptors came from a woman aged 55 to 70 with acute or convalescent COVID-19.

This chain's CDR3 is CASSVPVTDTQYF. CDR3 in DNA: TGTGCCAGCAGCGTTCCAGTCACAGATACGCAGTATTTT. The V and J genes are TRBV7-9 and TRBJ2-3; D call uncertain. The CDR3 sequence is 13 residues long. Trimming removed 5 bases at V and 2 bases at J, with 8 bases between. Per the germline V gene, CDR1 is SEHNR and CDR2 is FQNEAQ (reference sequence).

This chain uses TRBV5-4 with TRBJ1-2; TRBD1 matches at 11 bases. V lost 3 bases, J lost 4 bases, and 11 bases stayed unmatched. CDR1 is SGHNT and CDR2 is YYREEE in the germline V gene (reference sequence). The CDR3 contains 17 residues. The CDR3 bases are TGTGCCAGCAGCTCAGGGAGAGTCGGACAGGGGGCCTATGGCTACACCTTC. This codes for CASSSGRVGQGAYGYTF. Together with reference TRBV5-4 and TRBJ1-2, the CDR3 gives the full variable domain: ETGVTQSPTHLIKTRGQQVTLRCSSQSGHNTVSWYQQALGQGPQFIFQYYREEENGRGNFPPRFSGLQFPNYSSELNVNALELDDSALYLCASSSGRVGQGAYGYTFGSGTRLTVV.

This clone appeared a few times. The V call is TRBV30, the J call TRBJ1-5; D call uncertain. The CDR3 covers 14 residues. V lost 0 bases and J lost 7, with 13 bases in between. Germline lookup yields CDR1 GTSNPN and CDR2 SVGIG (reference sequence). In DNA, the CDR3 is TGTGCCTGGAGTGTAGGGAGGGTGAGGCAGCCCCAGCATTTT. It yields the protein CAWSVGRVRQPQHF.

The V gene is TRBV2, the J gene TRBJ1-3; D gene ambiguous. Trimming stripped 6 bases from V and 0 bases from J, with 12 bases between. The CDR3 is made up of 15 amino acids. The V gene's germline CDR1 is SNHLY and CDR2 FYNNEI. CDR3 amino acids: CASSLNVYSGNTIYF. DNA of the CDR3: TGTGCCAGCAGCCTTAATGTCTACTCTGGAAACACCATATATTTT.

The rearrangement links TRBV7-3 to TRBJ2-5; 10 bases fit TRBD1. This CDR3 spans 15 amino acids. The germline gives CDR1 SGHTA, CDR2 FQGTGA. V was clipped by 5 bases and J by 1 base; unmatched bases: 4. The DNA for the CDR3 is TGTGCCAGCAGCGTCGACAGGGGGCCCCAAGAGACCCAGTACTTC. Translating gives CASSVDRGPQETQYF. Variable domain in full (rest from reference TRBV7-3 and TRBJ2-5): GAGVSQTPSNKVTEKGKYVELRCDPISGHTALYWYRQSLGQGPEFLIYFQGTGAADDSGLPNDRFFAVRPEGSVSTLKIQRTERGDSAVYLCASSVDRGPQETQYFGPGTRLLVL.

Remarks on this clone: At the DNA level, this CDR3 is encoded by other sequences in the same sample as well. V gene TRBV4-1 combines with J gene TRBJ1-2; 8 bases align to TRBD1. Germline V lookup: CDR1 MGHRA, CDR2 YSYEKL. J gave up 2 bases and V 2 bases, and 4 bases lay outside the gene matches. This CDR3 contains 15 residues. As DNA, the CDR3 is TGCGCCAGCAGCCAACCCAGGACAGGGAACTATGGCTACACCTTC. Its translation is CASSQPRTGNYGYTF.

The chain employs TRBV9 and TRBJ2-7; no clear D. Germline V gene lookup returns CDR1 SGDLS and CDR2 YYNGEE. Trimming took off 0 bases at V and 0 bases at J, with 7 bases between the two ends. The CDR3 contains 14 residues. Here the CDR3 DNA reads TGTGCCAGCAGCGTAGATCCGGTCTCCTACGAGCAGTACTTC. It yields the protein CASSVDPVSYEQYF.

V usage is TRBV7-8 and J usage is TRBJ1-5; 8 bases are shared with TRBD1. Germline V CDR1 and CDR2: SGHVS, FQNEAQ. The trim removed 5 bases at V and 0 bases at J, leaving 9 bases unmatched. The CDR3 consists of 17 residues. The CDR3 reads CASSQGGQAYSNQPQHF. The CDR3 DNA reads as TGTGCCAGCAGCCAGGGGGGACAGGCCTATAGCAATCAGCCCCAGCATTTT. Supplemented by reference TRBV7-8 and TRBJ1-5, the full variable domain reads GAGVSQSPRYKVAKRGQDVALRCDPISGHVSLFWYQQALGQGPEFLTYFQNEAQLDKSGLPSDRFFAERPEGSVSTLKIQRTQQEDSAVYLCASSQGGQAYSNQPQHFGDGTRLSIL.

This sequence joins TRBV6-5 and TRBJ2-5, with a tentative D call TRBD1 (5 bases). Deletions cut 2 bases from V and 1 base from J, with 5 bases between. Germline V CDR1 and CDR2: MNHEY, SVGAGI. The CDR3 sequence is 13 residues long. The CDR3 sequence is CASSYDSQETQYF. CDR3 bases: TGTGCCAGCAGTTACGACAGCCAAGAGACCCAGTACTTC.

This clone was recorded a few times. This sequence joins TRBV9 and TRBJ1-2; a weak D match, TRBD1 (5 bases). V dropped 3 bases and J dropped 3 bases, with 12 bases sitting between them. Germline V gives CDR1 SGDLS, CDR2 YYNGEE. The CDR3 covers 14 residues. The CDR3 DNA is TGTGCCAGCAGCGCGGTGCAGGGTTACTATGGCTACACCTTC. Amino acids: CASSAVQGYYGYTF.

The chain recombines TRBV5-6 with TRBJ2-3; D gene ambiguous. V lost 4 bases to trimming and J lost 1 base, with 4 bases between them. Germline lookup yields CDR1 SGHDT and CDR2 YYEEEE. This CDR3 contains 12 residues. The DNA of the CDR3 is TGTGCCAGCAGCACAGGCACAGATACGCAGTATTTT. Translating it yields CASSTGTDTQYF.

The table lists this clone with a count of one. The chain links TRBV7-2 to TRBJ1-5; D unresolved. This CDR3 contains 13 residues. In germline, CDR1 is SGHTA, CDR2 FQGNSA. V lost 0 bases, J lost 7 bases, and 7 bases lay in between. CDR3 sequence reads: CASSLAQSQPQHF. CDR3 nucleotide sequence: TGTGCCAGCAGCTTAGCCCAGTCGCAGCCCCAGCATTTT.

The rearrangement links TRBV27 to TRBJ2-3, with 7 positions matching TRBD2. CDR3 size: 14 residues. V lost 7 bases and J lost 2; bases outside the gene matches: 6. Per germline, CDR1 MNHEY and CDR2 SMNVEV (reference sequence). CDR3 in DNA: TGTGCCAGCAATATAGCGGGTAACACAGATACGCAGTATTTT. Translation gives CASNIAGNTDTQYF.

CDR3 bases: TGTGCCAGCAGTCGCCCTACTGCGAACACTGAAGCTTTCTTT. Protein: CASSRPTANTEAFF. V usage is TRBV28 and J usage is TRBJ1-1; D unclear. The germline CDR1 and CDR2 sequences are MDHEN and SYDVKM. The CDR3 consists of 14 residues. Trimming left V 5 bases short and J 1 base short, with 11 bases between.

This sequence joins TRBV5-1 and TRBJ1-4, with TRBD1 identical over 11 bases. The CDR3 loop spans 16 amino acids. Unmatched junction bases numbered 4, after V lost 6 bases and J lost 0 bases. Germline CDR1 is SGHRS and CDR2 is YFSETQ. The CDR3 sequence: CASKGTGGATNEKLFF. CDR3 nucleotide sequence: TGCGCCAGCAAGGGGACAGGGGGAGCAACTAATGAAAAACTGTTTTTT.

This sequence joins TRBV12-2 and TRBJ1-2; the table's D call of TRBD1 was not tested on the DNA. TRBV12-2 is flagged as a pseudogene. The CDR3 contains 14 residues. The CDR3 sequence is CASRLGDRGNGYTF. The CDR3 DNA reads TGTGCAAGTCGCTTAGGGGACAGGGGGAATGGCTACACCTTC.

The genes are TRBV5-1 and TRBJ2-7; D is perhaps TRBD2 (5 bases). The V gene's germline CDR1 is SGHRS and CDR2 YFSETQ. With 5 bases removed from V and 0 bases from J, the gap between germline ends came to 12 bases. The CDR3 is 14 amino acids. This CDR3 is CASSMTGSSYEQYF. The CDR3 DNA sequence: TGCGCCAGCAGTATGACGGGGTCCTCCTACGAGCAGTACTTC.

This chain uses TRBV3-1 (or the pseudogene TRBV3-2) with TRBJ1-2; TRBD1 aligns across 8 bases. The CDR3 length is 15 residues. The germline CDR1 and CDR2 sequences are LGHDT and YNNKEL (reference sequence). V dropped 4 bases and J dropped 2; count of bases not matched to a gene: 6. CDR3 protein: CASSPRTGHNYGYTF. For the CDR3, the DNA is TGTGCCAGCAGCCCACGGACAGGGCACAACTATGGCTACACCTTC.

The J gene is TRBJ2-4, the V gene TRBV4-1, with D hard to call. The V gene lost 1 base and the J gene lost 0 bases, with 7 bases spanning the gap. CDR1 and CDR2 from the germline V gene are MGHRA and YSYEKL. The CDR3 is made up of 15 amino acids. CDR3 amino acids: CASSQVALAKNIQYF. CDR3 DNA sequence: TGCGCCAGCAGCCAAGTAGCCTTAGCCAAAAACATTCAGTACTTC.